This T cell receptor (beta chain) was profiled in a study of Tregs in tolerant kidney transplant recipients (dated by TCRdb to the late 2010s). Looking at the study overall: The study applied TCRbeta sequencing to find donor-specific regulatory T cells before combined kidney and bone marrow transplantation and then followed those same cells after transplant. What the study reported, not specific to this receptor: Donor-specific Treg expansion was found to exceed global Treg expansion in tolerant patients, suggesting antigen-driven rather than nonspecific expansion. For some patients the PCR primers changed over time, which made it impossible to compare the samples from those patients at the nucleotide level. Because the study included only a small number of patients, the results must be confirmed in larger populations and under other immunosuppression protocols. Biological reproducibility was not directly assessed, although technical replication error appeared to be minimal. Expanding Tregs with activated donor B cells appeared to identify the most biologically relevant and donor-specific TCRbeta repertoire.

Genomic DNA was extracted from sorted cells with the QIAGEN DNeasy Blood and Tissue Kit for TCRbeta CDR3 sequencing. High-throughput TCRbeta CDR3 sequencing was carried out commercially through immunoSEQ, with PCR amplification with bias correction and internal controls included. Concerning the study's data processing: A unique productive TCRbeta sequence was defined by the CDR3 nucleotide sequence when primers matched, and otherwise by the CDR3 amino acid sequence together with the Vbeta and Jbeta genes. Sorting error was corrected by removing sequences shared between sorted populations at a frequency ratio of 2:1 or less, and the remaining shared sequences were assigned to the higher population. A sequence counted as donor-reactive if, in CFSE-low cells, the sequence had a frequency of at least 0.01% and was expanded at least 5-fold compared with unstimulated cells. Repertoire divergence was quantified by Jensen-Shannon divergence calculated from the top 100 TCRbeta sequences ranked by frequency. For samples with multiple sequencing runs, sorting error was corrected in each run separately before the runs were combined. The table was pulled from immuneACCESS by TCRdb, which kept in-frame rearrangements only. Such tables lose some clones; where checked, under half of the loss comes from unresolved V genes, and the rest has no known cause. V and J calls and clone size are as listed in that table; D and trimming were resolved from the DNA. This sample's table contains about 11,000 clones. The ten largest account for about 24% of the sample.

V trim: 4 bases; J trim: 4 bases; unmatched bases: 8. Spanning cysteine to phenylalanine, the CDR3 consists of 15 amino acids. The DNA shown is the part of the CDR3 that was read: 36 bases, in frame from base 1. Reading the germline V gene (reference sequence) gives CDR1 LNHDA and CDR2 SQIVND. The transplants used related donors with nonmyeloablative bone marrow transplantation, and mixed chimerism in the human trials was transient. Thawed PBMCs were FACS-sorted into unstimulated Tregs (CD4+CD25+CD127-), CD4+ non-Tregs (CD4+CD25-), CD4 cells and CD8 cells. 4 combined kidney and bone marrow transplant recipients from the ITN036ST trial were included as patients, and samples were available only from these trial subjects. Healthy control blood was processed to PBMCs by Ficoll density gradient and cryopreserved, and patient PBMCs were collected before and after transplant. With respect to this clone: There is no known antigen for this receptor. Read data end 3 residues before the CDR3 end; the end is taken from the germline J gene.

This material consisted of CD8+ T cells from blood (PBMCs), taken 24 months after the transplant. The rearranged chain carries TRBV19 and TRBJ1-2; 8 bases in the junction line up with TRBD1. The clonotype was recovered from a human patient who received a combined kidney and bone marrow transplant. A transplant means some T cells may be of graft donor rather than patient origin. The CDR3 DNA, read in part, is TGTGCCAGTAGTACATCCCCTCAGGGGGCCTATGGC. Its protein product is CASSTSPQGAYG. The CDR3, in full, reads CASSTSPQGAYGYTF.